One and the same sample provided the 28 T cell receptor beta chains below, sequenced in a study of blood T cell repertoires in COVID-19. Produced via immunoSEQ multiplex PCR; TCRdb's table is partial and in-frame only. The sample has tens of thousands of clones; around 67% are singletons. Sequences were obtained from peripheral blood. The receptors stem from a man in his 70s with COVID-19, enrolled during active disease.

V is TRBV5-1 and J is TRBJ2-1, with D tentatively TRBD1 (7 bases). Germline loops: CDR1 SGHRS, CDR2 YFSETQ. Trimming left V 2 bases short and J 2 bases short, with 14 bases between. This CDR3 region has 16 residues. This CDR3 is CASSLTQGGPYNEQFF. The CDR3 DNA sequence: TGCGCCAGCAGCTTAACTCAGGGGGGACCCTACAATGAGCAGTTCTTC.

By sample fraction, this clone is medium-sized. The chain couples TRBV3-1 (or the pseudogene TRBV3-2) to TRBJ2-1, with D perhaps TRBD1 (6 bases). Trimming shortened V by 5 bases and J by 4 bases, and 18 bases separated the two germline ends. Germline CDR1 is LGHDT and CDR2 is YNNKEL (reference sequence). The CDR3 runs 16 residues. CDR3 sequence: CASSTTGGQGYNEQFF. For the CDR3, the DNA is TGTGCCAGCAGCACCACGGGTGGGCAGGGGTACAATGAGCAGTTCTTC.

The genes are TRBV9 and TRBJ2-1; D is possibly TRBD2 (6 bases). CDR3 length: 15 amino acids. Between the trimmed V and J ends, which lost 1 base and 7 bases, there was a span of 15 bases. From germline, CDR1 is SGDLS and CDR2 YYNGEE. The CDR3 nucleotides read TGTGCCAGCAGCGTATGGGCGGGATTAGGAAATGAGCAGTTCTTC. Its translation: CASSVWAGLGNEQFF.

V gene TRBV19 combines with J gene TRBJ1-6; 9 bases match TRBD1. This CDR3 contains 18 residues. The V and J ends lost 4 bases and 10 bases, in that order; junction bases with no gene match: 17. Germline CDR1 is LNHDA and CDR2 is SQIVND (reference sequence). CDR3 protein: CASSTQGQGMFRGSPLHF. In DNA form, the CDR3 reads TGTGCCAGTAGTACCCAGGGACAGGGAATGTTCCGGGGGTCACCCCTCCACTTT.

The J gene is TRBJ2-7, the V gene TRBV27; tentatively, D is TRBD1 (6 bases). The germline CDR1 and CDR2 sequences are MNHEY and SMNVEV (reference sequence). Trimming shortened V by 5 bases and J by 4 bases, and 21 bases separated the two germline ends. There are 16 residues in the CDR3. CDR3 nucleotides: TGTGCCAGCAGTATCTCCCTCGGGACAAAGTCGTACGAGCAGTACTTC. Its translation: CASSISLGTKSYEQYF.

V and J are TRBV27 and TRBJ1-2, with TRBD1 matching 9 bases. V lost 6 bases to trimming and J lost 5 bases; unmatched junction nucleotides: 16. The CDR3 is 17 amino acids. From germline, CDR1 is MNHEY and CDR2 SMNVEV (reference sequence). The CDR3 sequence is CASRGGTGPLRDYGYTF. CDR3 bases: TGTGCCAGCAGAGGAGGGACAGGGCCCCTCCGGGATTATGGCTACACCTTC.

This clone was picked up a small number of times. The rearrangement links TRBV4-1 to TRBJ1-1; 9 nucleotides align to TRBD1. CDR3 length: 17 residues. The germline V gene encodes CDR1 MGHRA and CDR2 YSYEKL. J was trimmed by 5 bases and V by 0 bases; bases with no gene match: 10. CDR3 nucleotides: TGCGCCAGCAGCCAAGATCTAACAGGGGGCATGGGAACTGAAGCTTTCTTT. Its translation is CASSQDLTGGMGTEAFF.

The chain has TRBV5-8 and TRBJ2-1; maybe TRBD2 (6 bases). The CDR3 covers 14 residues. Germline V CDR1 and CDR2: SGHTS, YDEGEE. V lost 4 bases, J lost 5 bases, and 13 bases lay in between. CDR3 protein: CASSQPGRDNEQFF. Here the CDR3 DNA reads TGTGCCAGCAGCCAACCCGGGAGAGACAATGAGCAGTTCTTC.

This clone was seen a few times. The chain employs TRBV19 and TRBJ2-1; 8 bases map to TRBD2. The V gene end was trimmed by 9 bases and the J gene end by 12 bases; junction bases not matched to a gene: 7. The length of the CDR3 is 11 residues. Germline values: CDR1 LNHDA, CDR2 SQIVND (reference sequence). CDR3: CASSTSGRQFF. In nucleotides, the CDR3 is TGTGCCAGCTCCACTAGCGGTCGGCAGTTCTTC.

This clone was picked up a small number of times. V gene TRBV10-3 combines with J gene TRBJ1-4, with D possibly matching TRBD1 (5 bases). Germline V lookup: CDR1 ENHRY, CDR2 SYGVKD. The CDR3 has 15 amino acids. V lost 3 bases to trimming and J lost 7 bases, with 15 bases between them. The chain's CDR3 is CAISESRDLTEKLFF. CDR3 nucleotides: TGTGCCATCAGTGAATCCAGGGATCTGACTGAAAAACTGTTTTTT.

The chain is built from TRBV11-3 and TRBJ2-7; the D gene is possibly TRBD1 (5 bases). Germline V lookup: CDR1 SGHNT, CDR2 YENEEA. The germline V and J ends were trimmed by 5 bases and 6 bases, with 14 bases remaining between them. This CDR3 spans 13 amino acids. CDR3 sequence reads: CASSLRQIGEQYF. As DNA, the CDR3 is TGTGCCAGCAGCCTTCGACAGATTGGCGAGCAGTACTTC.

By share, this clone ranks as medium-sized. The V and J genes are TRBV28 and TRBJ2-7, with 11 positions matching TRBD2. Germline-derived CDR1 and CDR2 are MDHEN and SYDVKM. Trimming took 2 bases from V and 6 from J; bases not matched to a gene: 12. There are 17 residues in the CDR3. In DNA form, the CDR3 reads TGTGCCAGCAGTTTACCGCTAGCGGGAGGCCCTGTCGGCGAGCAGTACTTC. This codes for CASSLPLAGGPVGEQYF.

The V call is TRBV10-3, the J call TRBJ2-5; 7 bases line up with TRBD1. This CDR3 contains 15 residues. The germline gives CDR1 ENHRY, CDR2 SYGVKD. Germline trimming cut 6 bases from V and 4 bases from J; bases unmatched to any gene: 11. The CDR3 DNA is TGTGCCATCAGCCCAGACAGGGAGAGGGCAGAGACCCAGTACTTC. As protein: CAISPDRERAETQYF.

This chain uses TRBV28 with TRBJ1-5; a weak D match, TRBD1 (6 bases). The length of the CDR3 is 15 residues. V gave up 4 bases and J gave up 6 bases, with 16 bases separating them. CDR1 is MDHEN, CDR2 SYDVKM, per germline. CDR3 loop: CASSSIDRLLQPQHF. The CDR3, as DNA: TGTGCCAGCAGTTCGATCGACAGGCTCCTTCAGCCCCAGCATTTT.

This rearrangement joins TRBV28 to TRBJ1-5; possible D gene TRBD1, 5 bases. Germline V gives CDR1 MDHEN, CDR2 SYDVKM. The CDR3 extends over 11 amino acids. Trimming left V 6 bases short and J 6 bases short, with 6 bases between. The CDR3 DNA reads as TGTGCCAGCAGGGACACTCAGCCCCAGCATTTT. As protein: CASRDTQPQHF.

The V call is TRBV28, the J call TRBJ2-7; possible D gene TRBD2, 6 bases. The CDR3 extends over 13 amino acids. V lost 2 bases to trimming and J lost 5 bases, with 10 bases between them. In germline, CDR1 is MDHEN, CDR2 SYDVKM. The DNA for the CDR3 is TGTGCCAGCAGTTTAACGGGGGACCACGAGCAGTACTTC. Its translation: CASSLTGDHEQYF.

This clone has only one observation. The CDR3, as DNA: TGTGCCAGCAGTTTGGTGCAGGGAGGTTTTGGAGCTTTCTTT. It specifies CASSLVQGGFGAFF. The chain is built from TRBV28 and TRBJ1-1; possibly TRBD1 for D (5 bases). Germline CDR1 is MDHEN and CDR2 is SYDVKM. V lost 3 bases, J lost 10 bases, and 18 bases lay in between. CDR3 length equals 14 residues.

This chain connects TRBV3-1 (or the pseudogene TRBV3-2) to TRBJ2-3, with TRBD2 matching 11 bases. The germline gives CDR1 LGHDT, CDR2 YNNKEL (reference sequence). Trimming took 0 bases from V and 0 from J; bases not matched to a gene: 2. This CDR3 spans 17 amino acids. CDR3 in DNA: TGTGCCAGCAGCCAAGACCCTAGCGGGAGGAGCACAGATACGCAGTATTTT. Protein sequence: CASSQDPSGRSTDTQYF.

V usage is TRBV19 and J usage is TRBJ2-5; possible D gene TRBD1, 5 bases. V lost 9 bases and J lost 4, with 15 bases in between. Per the germline V gene, CDR1 is LNHDA and CDR2 is SQIVND (reference sequence). This CDR3 has 13 amino acids. CDR3 protein: CASEKPGSETQYF. DNA of the CDR3: TGTGCCAGCGAGAAGCCAGGGTCAGAGACCCAGTACTTC.

This clone was counted ten times or more. The CDR3 DNA reads as TGTGCCAGCAGTTTATTTGCTTCGGTGTCCTACAATGAGCAGTTCTTC. Its translation is CASSLFASVSYNEQFF. The chain carries TRBV28 and TRBJ2-1; D gene uncertain. Trimming cost V 1 base and J 1 base, with 11 bases left between them. Germline assignment: CDR1 MDHEN and CDR2 SYDVKM. The CDR3 loop spans 16 amino acids. Variable domain in full (rest from reference TRBV28 and TRBJ2-1): DVKVTQSSRYLVKRTGEKVFLECVQDMDHENMFWYRQDPGLGLRLIYFSYDVKMKEKGDIPEGYSVSREKKERFSLILESASTNQTSMYLCASSLFASVSYNEQFFGPGTRLTVL.

CDR3 nucleotide sequence: TGCGCCAGCAGCTCCGGGACTCCCCCCGAGCAGTACTTC. Encoded protein: CASSSGTPPEQYF. The chain uses TRBV5-1 and TRBJ2-7; D may be TRBD2 (6 bases). Germline V gene data show CDR1 as SGHRS and CDR2 as YFSETQ. The CDR3 is made up of 13 amino acids. The V end was cut by 3 bases, the J end by 6 bases, with 13 bases between.

This clone was seen a few times. Here the CDR3 reads CASSSQGYLDEQYF. The CDR3 DNA follows: TGCGCCAGCAGCTCACAGGGGTACCTAGACGAGCAGTACTTC. The V gene is TRBV5-1, the J gene TRBJ2-7; 7 bases align to TRBD1. The CDR3 has 14 residues. Trimming cost V 3 bases and J 5 bases; bases outside gene matches: 8. Germline V gives CDR1 SGHRS, CDR2 YFSETQ.

This clone was seen only once. CDR3 sequence (DNA): TGTGCCAGCAGCTTGGTAGGGGGCGTCGGAGAAAAACTGTTTTTT. This sequence encodes CASSLVGGVGEKLFF. The gene calls are TRBV5-4 and TRBJ1-4; 7 bases are a match to TRBD1. The J segment lost 8 bases and the V segment lost 0 bases, leaving 7 bases of the junction unmatched. Germline CDR1 and CDR2: SGHNT and YYREEE (reference sequence). This CDR3 contains 15 residues.

This clone was seen only a few times. The chain has TRBV18 and TRBJ1-1, with unresolved D. This CDR3 is built from 13 residues. Germline assignment: CDR1 KGHSH and CDR2 LQKENI. V was trimmed by 8 bases and J by 1 base, leaving 11 bases between them. The CDR3 nucleotides are TGTGCCAGCCTCCGGGAATGGAACACTGAAGCTTTCTTT. Its translation: CASLREWNTEAFF.

The chain couples TRBV28 to TRBJ2-1; 15 positions agree with TRBD2. The length of the CDR3 is 17 residues. V lost 5 bases to trimming and J lost 0 bases; unmatched junction nucleotides: 2. Germline V lookup: CDR1 MDHEN, CDR2 SYDVKM. The CDR3 is CASSGTSGRPSYNEQFF. The CDR3 region has the DNA TGTGCCAGCAGTGGGACTAGCGGGAGGCCCTCCTACAATGAGCAGTTCTTC. Based on the CDR3 plus reference TRBV28 and TRBJ2-1, the full variable domain is DVKVTQSSRYLVKRTGEKVFLECVQDMDHENMFWYRQDPGLGLRLIYFSYDVKMKEKGDIPEGYSVSREKKERFSLILESASTNQTSMYLCASSGTSGRPSYNEQFFGPGTRLTVL.

V usage is TRBV15 and J usage is TRBJ1-6; D uncertain. Germline lookup yields CDR1 LNHNV and CDR2 YYDKDF (reference sequence). Trimming took off 3 bases at V and 2 bases at J, with 8 bases between the two ends. There are 15 residues in the CDR3. The CDR3 DNA reads TGTGCCACCAGCAGCCACCCGGCCTATAATTCACCCCTCCACTTT. Protein: CATSSHPAYNSPLHF.

This clone showed up many times. J is TRBJ2-2 and V is TRBV9; the D gene is possibly TRBD1 (6 bases). Germline lookup yields CDR1 SGDLS and CDR2 YYNGEE. V lost 4 bases and J 3 bases, leaving 16 bases between the germline ends. The CDR3 contains 16 residues. The CDR3 sequence: CASSPQGMGYTGELFF. In DNA, the CDR3 is TGTGCCAGCAGCCCACAGGGTATGGGGTACACCGGGGAGCTGTTTTTT.

The genes are TRBV5-1 and TRBJ2-3; TRBD1 might be the D (6 bases). The V and J ends lost 4 bases and 3 bases respectively, with 18 bases between them. The CDR3 spans 16 residues. In germline, CDR1 is SGHRS, CDR2 YFSETQ. DNA of the CDR3: TGCGCCAGCAGCACCGGGAATGGCAGGGGAACAGATACGCAGTATTTT. Its translation is CASSTGNGRGTDTQYF.